The 17 T cell receptor beta chains below all came from one sample that was sequenced in a study of shared clonotypes between healthy human individuals. TCRdb's copy holds only in-frame clones and misses some; the assay was immunoSEQ multiplex PCR. The table includes about 380,000 clones, about 96% detected once. Sequencing was carried out using memory CD8+ T cells sorted from blood. Subset of the sample: CD45RO+ cells pooled with CCR7-negative TemRA cells. These TCRs come from a man aged 25-40 years in good health.

This CDR3 is CASSRRASYEQYF. As DNA, the CDR3 is TGTGCCAGCAGCCGTCGGGCTTCCTACGAGCAGTACTTC. This chain uses TRBV5-4 with TRBJ2-7; D remains ambiguous. The V end was cut by 4 bases, the J end by 1 base, with 9 bases between. Germline V lookup: CDR1 SGHNT, CDR2 YYREEE (reference sequence). The CDR3 is 13 residues long.

The V gene is TRBV28, the J gene TRBJ1-2; no firm D call. Germline V gene data show CDR1 as MDHEN and CDR2 as SYDVKM. The V gene lost 5 bases and the J gene lost 2 bases, with 12 bases spanning the gap. CDR3 length: 14 residues. The CDR3 DNA sequence: TGTGCCAGCAGTGAGGAGGGCAGGAACTATGGCTACACCTTC. Encoded protein: CASSEEGRNYGYTF.

The chain employs TRBV4-1 and TRBJ1-1; weak D call: TRBD1 (5 bases). The germline V and J ends were trimmed by 4 bases and 1 base, with 16 bases remaining between them. Germline V gene sequence: CDR1 MGHRA, CDR2 YSYEKL. The CDR3 has 16 residues. In nucleotides, the CDR3 is TGCGCCAGCAGCCGCCTAGGATTCAGGGCGAACACTGAAGCTTTCTTT. It translates to CASSRLGFRANTEAFF.

This chain uses TRBV29-1 with TRBJ1-4; TRBD1 matches 7 bases. Germline lookup yields CDR1 SQVTM and CDR2 ANQGSEA. V was pared by 6 bases and J by 8 bases, with 12 bases of the junction left unmatched. The CDR3 extends over 14 amino acids. The CDR3 DNA reads as TGCAGCGTCCGCCCACAGGGGCCAGGCGAAAAACTGTTTTTT. Translated, it gives CSVRPQGPGEKLFF. The full variable domain, with the rest looked up from reference TRBV29-1 and TRBJ1-4, is SAVISQKPSRDICQRGTSLTIQCQVDSQVTMMFWYRQQPGQSLTLIATANQGSEATYESGFVIDKFPISRPNLTFSTLTVSNMSPEDSSIYLCSVRPQGPGEKLFFGSGTQLSVL.

This chain links TRBV10-3 with TRBJ2-7; possibly TRBD1 for D (5 bases). CDR1 is ENHRY and CDR2 is SYGVKD in the germline V gene. Trimming pared 3 bases from V and 3 bases from J, leaving 15 bases between. The CDR3 loop spans 15 amino acids. The CDR3 DNA sequence: TGTGCCATCAGTGACAGGGAAACTCTTAGCTACGAGCAGTACTTC. Its translation is CAISDRETLSYEQYF.

In the case of this clone: Other DNA variants within this sample encode the same CDR3. This sequence joins TRBV29-1 and TRBJ1-1; D unresolved. Trimming removed 1 base at V and 4 bases at J, with 4 bases between. This CDR3 is built from 11 residues. Germline V gives CDR1 SQVTM, CDR2 ANQGSEA. The chain's CDR3 is CSVEGGTEAFF. CDR3 DNA: TGCAGCGTTGAAGGGGGCACTGAAGCTTTCTTT.

J is TRBJ2-1 and V is TRBV2; 11 bases map to TRBD2. This CDR3 is built from 15 residues. Looked up from germline, CDR1 is SNHLY and CDR2 is FYNNEI. The junction had 7 bases not matched to a gene; V was cut back by 5 bases and J by 7 bases. This CDR3 reads CASSPTSGRTNEQFF. As DNA, the CDR3 is TGTGCCAGCAGTCCAACTAGCGGGAGAACGAATGAGCAGTTCTTC.

V usage is TRBV7-9 and J usage is TRBJ2-7, with a weak D call TRBD2 (5 bases). Between the trimmed V and J ends, which lost 5 bases and 0 bases, there was a span of 17 bases. The CDR3 spans 16 residues. Germline loops: CDR1 SEHNR, CDR2 FQNEAQ (reference sequence). DNA for the CDR3: TGTGCCAGCAGCCTACCTCGGGATTCCGGCTCCTACGAGCAGTACTTC. This translates into CASSLPRDSGSYEQYF.

This clone was counted once. J is TRBJ1-5 and V is TRBV11-3, with D uncertain. The ends were cut back, 4 bases at V and 6 bases at J, with 16 bases in the middle. This CDR3 has 15 residues. Germline CDR1 reads SGHNT; CDR2 reads YENEEA. This CDR3 reads CASSSCMGWGQPQHF. As DNA, the CDR3 is TGTGCCAGCAGCTCCTGCATGGGGTGGGGTCAGCCCCAGCATTTT.

This chain links TRBV13 with TRBJ2-5; the match to TRBD2 covers 14 bases. The CDR3 has 18 residues. From germline, CDR1 is PRHDT and CDR2 FYEKMQ (reference sequence). Trimming took 1 base from V and 7 from J; bases not matched to a gene: 11. The CDR3 loop is CASSLAPGLAGARGTQYF. Here the CDR3 DNA reads TGTGCCAGCAGCTTAGCCCCGGGACTAGCGGGAGCCAGGGGGACCCAGTACTTC.

In its sample, this clone was seen a few times. This chain links TRBV27 with TRBJ1-2; no clear D. This CDR3 is 13 amino acids long. Looked up from germline, CDR1 is MNHEY and CDR2 is SMNVEV (reference sequence). V lost 2 bases, J lost 2 bases, and 6 bases lay in between. The CDR3 sequence is CASSLRQNYGYTF. The CDR3 DNA follows: TGTGCCAGCAGTTTAAGACAAAACTATGGCTACACCTTC.

This sequence joins TRBV11-2 and TRBJ2-5; D not resolved. Looked up from germline, CDR1 is SGHAT and CDR2 is FQNNGV. V was cut by 4 bases and J by 5 bases, with 11 bases left in between. The CDR3 has 13 residues. CDR3 nucleotides: TGTGCCAGCAGCTCCGGGTTCGGGGAGACCCAGTACTTC. Encoded protein: CASSSGFGETQYF.

In DNA, the CDR3 is TGTGCCAGCAGCGGACAGGGACTAGCGGGGGGTTCCTACAATGAGCAGTTCTTC. It is translated as CASSGQGLAGGSYNEQFF. V is TRBV13 and J is TRBJ2-1, with TRBD2 identical over 15 bases. Losses at the gene ends were 5 bases for V and 1 base for J; bases not matched to a gene: 6. Germline CDR1 reads PRHDT; CDR2 reads FYEKMQ (reference sequence). This CDR3 is built from 18 residues.

This chain uses TRBV5-6 with TRBJ1-5; D possibly corresponds to TRBD1 (6 bases). The CDR3 has 16 amino acids. The germline V gene encodes CDR1 SGHDT and CDR2 YYEEEE. V shed 2 bases and J shed 2 bases, with 14 bases lying between them. The CDR3 spells CASSLYRGAGNQPQHF. CDR3 sequence (DNA): TGTGCCAGCAGCTTATATCGGGGGGCTGGCAATCAGCCCCAGCATTTT.

The chain recombines TRBV28 with TRBJ1-1; perhaps TRBD1 as D (5 bases). The CDR3 totals 15 residues. Germline CDR1 is MDHEN and CDR2 is SYDVKM. V lost 4 bases, J lost 5 bases, and 17 bases lay in between. CDR3 sequence reads: CASSSTGGLGTEAFF. CDR3 bases: TGTGCCAGCAGTTCAACCGGGGGGTTAGGGACTGAAGCTTTCTTT.

The chain recombines TRBV5-6 with TRBJ2-2; D call uncertain. The CDR3 loop spans 10 amino acids. Trimming took 4 bases from V and 5 from J, leaving 0 bases between them. Germline V lookup: CDR1 SGHDT, CDR2 YYEEEE. Written as DNA, the CDR3 is TGTGCCAGCAGCACCGGGGAGCTGTTTTTT. This translates into CASSTGELFF.

The J gene is TRBJ1-2, the V gene TRBV27, with 7 bases fitting TRBD1. This CDR3 spans 13 amino acids. Germline V gives CDR1 MNHEY, CDR2 SMNVEV (reference sequence). With V trimmed by 7 bases and J by 7 bases, 9 bases remained unmatched. CDR3 loop: CASTDRQGTGYTF. In DNA form, the CDR3 reads TGTGCCAGCACCGATCGACAGGGCACTGGCTACACCTTC.